Included here is one TCR beta chain sequence, with context. These data come from a study of T cell changes during pregnancy in multiple sclerosis. The assay was immunoSEQ multiplex PCR, and TCRdb's table has in-frame clones only and misses some. The sample yields about 60,000 clones, about 90% seen once. This CDR3 has 13 amino acids. CDR1 is SEHNR and CDR2 is FQNEAQ in the germline V gene (reference sequence). Deletions cut 4 bases from V and 4 bases from J, with 8 bases between. The rearrangement uses TRBV7-9 and TRBJ2-1, with D unresolved. The origin of this receptor is a female donor in good health, enrolled as a control in a pregnancy study. The sequences come from peripheral blood, collected in the third trimester of pregnancy. CDR3 nucleotides: TGTGCCAGCAGCTCCAAATTTTACAATGAGCAGTTCTTC. It codes for CASSSKFYNEQFF.